A single sample gave rise to the 9 T cell receptor beta chains below, sequenced in a study of blood T cell repertoires in COVID-19. Sequencing was performed with immunoSEQ multiplex PCR; in TCRdb, only in-frame clones are kept and a portion is missing. Among 50,000 or so clones, about 88% were seen once, and the ten largest hold roughly 15%. Sequenced: peripheral blood. These TCRs come from a human donor with active COVID-19. The donor label of this sample is uncertain.

J is TRBJ2-2 and V is TRBV7-8, with D perhaps TRBD1 (6 bases). V lost 5 bases to trimming and J lost 4 bases, with 14 bases between them. The germline CDR1 and CDR2 sequences are SGHVS and FQNEAQ. The CDR3 contains 15 residues. This CDR3 reads CASSPDSPATGELFF. In DNA, the CDR3 is TGTGCCAGCAGCCCGGACAGCCCCGCCACCGGGGAGCTGTTTTTT.

The genes are TRBV9 and TRBJ2-7, with 10 bases fitting TRBD1. The trim removed 0 bases at V and 6 bases at J, leaving 9 bases unmatched. The CDR3 has 16 amino acids. Germline values: CDR1 SGDLS, CDR2 YYNGEE. The chain's CDR3 is CASSVGEGTGAREQYF. CDR3 DNA: TGTGCCAGCAGCGTAGGGGAGGGGACAGGGGCCCGCGAGCAGTACTTC.

The chain combines TRBV27 with TRBJ2-7; 13 bases line up with TRBD2. The junction had 9 bases not matched to a gene; V was cut back by 4 bases and J by 0 bases. CDR3 length: 18 amino acids. Germline CDR1 and CDR2: MNHEY and SMNVEV (reference sequence). This CDR3 reads CASSSGLAGASLSYEQYF. CDR3 DNA: TGTGCCAGCAGTTCCGGACTAGCGGGGGCCTCCCTCTCCTACGAGCAGTACTTC.

This clone showed up just once. V gene TRBV9 combines with J gene TRBJ2-6, with 7 bases identical to TRBD1. The CDR3 is 21 amino acids. Germline CDR1 is SGDLS and CDR2 is YYNGEE. V shed 0 bases and J 0 bases; nucleotides not matched to a gene: 15. The CDR3 bases are TGTGCCAGCAGCGTAGGTATGGGACAGCTACGATCTACCTCTGGGGCCAACGTCCTGACTTTC. Encoded protein: CASSVGMGQLRSTSGANVLTF.

The genes are TRBV28 and TRBJ1-4; D not certain. The CDR3 runs to 13 residues. The ends were cut back, 3 bases at V and 4 bases at J, with 6 bases in the middle. Per the germline V gene, CDR1 is MDHEN and CDR2 is SYDVKM. The CDR3 DNA reads TGTGCCAGCAGTTTGCCTAGTAATGAAAAACTGTTTTTT. Its protein is CASSLPSNEKLFF. Full variable domain (missing parts from reference TRBV28 and TRBJ1-4): DVKVTQSSRYLVKRTGEKVFLECVQDMDHENMFWYRQDPGLGLRLIYFSYDVKMKEKGDIPEGYSVSREKKERFSLILESASTNQTSMYLCASSLPSNEKLFFGSGTQLSVL.

CDR3 sequence: CASIGSGTGVRNEQFF. The CDR3 DNA is TGTGCCAGTATTGGTTCCGGGACAGGGGTTCGAAATGAGCAGTTCTTC. V is TRBV19 and J is TRBJ2-1; 10 positions match TRBD1. V lost 7 bases, J lost 7 bases, and 13 bases stayed unmatched. Germline V gene lookup returns CDR1 LNHDA and CDR2 SQIVND (reference sequence). The CDR3 is made up of 16 amino acids.

This clone has a single count. This chain joins TRBV15 and TRBJ2-7, with D hard to call. This CDR3 has 13 residues. The germline V gene encodes CDR1 LNHNV and CDR2 YYDKDF (reference sequence). Trimming cost V 1 base and J 0 bases, with 4 bases left between them. The CDR3 protein is CATSRGSSYEQYF. The CDR3 nucleotides read TGTGCCACCAGCAGAGGGAGCTCCTACGAGCAGTACTTC.

The chain uses TRBV4-3 and TRBJ2-3; tentatively, D is TRBD2 (5 bases). This CDR3 contains 16 residues. Germline V gives CDR1 LGHNA, CDR2 YSLEER. The V end lost 0 bases, the J end lost 5 bases, and 15 bases lay between the germline ends. The CDR3 here is CASSQDLLRRGDTQYF. The CDR3 region has the DNA TGCGCCAGCAGCCAAGACCTGTTAAGACGGGGAGATACGCAGTATTTT.

The CDR3: CASSRDSGYTF. The CDR3 region has the DNA TGTGCCAGCAGTAGGGACAGCGGCTACACCTTC. The genes are TRBV7-9 and TRBJ1-2; 7 nucleotides align to TRBD1. This CDR3 spans 11 amino acids. The junction had 3 bases not matched to a gene; V was cut back by 6 bases and J by 8 bases. The germline CDR1 and CDR2 sequences are SEHNR and FQNEAQ (reference sequence).